These 3 T cell receptor beta chains share one sample of origin, sequenced in a study of blood T cell repertoires in COVID-19. The method was immunoSEQ multiplex PCR; TCRdb's version includes in-frame clones alone and lacks a portion of them. Of roughly 180,000 clones listed, 75% to 90% are singletons. Sequenced material: peripheral blood. The source is a woman aged 60-75 years with acute or convalescent COVID-19.

The chain couples TRBV19 to TRBJ2-1; possible D gene TRBD2, 6 bases. The CDR3 consists of 14 residues. V dropped 3 bases and J dropped 5 bases, with 11 bases sitting between them. Germline V gene sequence: CDR1 LNHDA, CDR2 SQIVND (reference sequence). CDR3 loop: CASSIGGANNEQFF. The CDR3 coding sequence is TGTGCCAGTAGTATTGGCGGGGCCAACAATGAGCAGTTCTTC.

This clone has just a few counts. CDR3 protein: CAWSYNWGEAFF. CDR3 in DNA: TGTGCCTGGAGTTACAACTGGGGCGAAGCTTTCTTT. The chain recombines TRBV30 with TRBJ1-1; D is perhaps TRBD1 (5 bases). This CDR3 region has 12 residues. Between the trimmed V and J ends, which lost 2 bases and 8 bases, there was a span of 12 bases. Germline values: CDR1 GTSNPN, CDR2 SVGIG (reference sequence).

CDR3 amino acids: CASSERGFTGLAAFF. The CDR3 coding sequence is TGTGCCAGCAGTGAAAGAGGGTTTACGGGTCTAGCGGCTTTCTTT. This chain links TRBV25-1 with TRBJ1-1; D is undetermined. Trimming removed 2 bases at V and 11 bases at J, with 21 bases between. The CDR3 loop spans 15 amino acids. Germline V lookup: CDR1 MGHDK, CDR2 SYGVNS.